Listed here are 23 T cell receptor beta chains from one sample, sequenced in a study of response to subunit inactivated influenza vaccine. MiXCR was run by TCRdb on the RT-PCR reads, yielding one entry per CDR3 protein. The sample includes over 800,000 distinct CDR3 sequences, over 20% seen only once; the top ten take roughly 10%. The specimen was PBMCs from blood, collected 5 days after vaccination. These receptors originate from a man between 50 and 59 years old who received an inactivated influenza vaccine.

This clonotype was recorded at least ten times. This chain links TRBV29-1 with TRBJ2-7, with D perhaps being TRBD1 or TRBD2 (5 bases each). The CDR3 is made up of 11 amino acids. Germline values: CDR1 SQVTM, CDR2 ANQGSEA. V gave up 6 bases and J gave up 4 bases, with 10 bases separating them. The CDR3 reads CSVRDPYEQYF. The CDR3 DNA reads as TGCAGCGTCCGGGACCCTTACGAGCAGTACTTC.

This clonotype was seen only a few times. The V and J genes are TRBV6-5 and TRBJ1-2, with TRBD1 as a possible D gene (6 bases). With 0 bases removed from V and 5 bases from J, the gap between germline ends came to 10 bases. In germline, CDR1 is MNHEY, CDR2 SVGAGI. The CDR3 has 14 amino acids. The CDR3 loop reads CASSYSPGAYGYTF. The CDR3 bases are TGTGCCAGCAGTTACTCCCCAGGGGCATATGGCTACACCTTC.

The rearrangement joins TRBV20-1 to TRBJ2-7, with TRBD2 as a possible D gene (5 bases). The V end lost 0 bases, the J end lost 3 bases, and 18 bases lay between the germline ends. Germline CDR1 is DFQATT and CDR2 is SNEGSKA (reference sequence). The CDR3 is made up of 16 amino acids. The CDR3 protein is CSARDRPRPRGYEQYF. CDR3 DNA: TGCAGTGCTAGAGATCGACCCCGTCCCCGGGGCTACGAGCAGTACTTC.

This clonotype has at least ten counts. V and J are TRBV12-3 or TRBV12-4 and TRBJ1-6; D unresolved. The CDR3 is 15 amino acids. V was clipped by 3 bases and J by 8 bases, with 14 bases between them. The DNA for the CDR3 is TGTGCCAGCAGTTTTTCTCTAAGGAGGGATTCACCCCTCCACTTT. As protein: CASSFSLRRDSPLHF.

The chain employs TRBV10-3 and TRBJ2-7; D is perhaps TRBD2 (6 bases). CDR1 is ENHRY and CDR2 is SYGVKD in the germline V gene. The CDR3 consists of 15 residues. V gave up 7 bases and J gave up 3 bases, with 19 bases separating them. The CDR3 sequence: CAINSGRTVDYEQYF. The DNA for the CDR3 is TGTGCCATCAATTCTGGGAGGACGGTGGACTACGAGCAGTACTTC.

The chain is built from TRBV5-1 and TRBJ2-2; D perhaps matches TRBD1 (5 bases). The length of the CDR3 is 14 residues. Germline CDR1 and CDR2: SGHRS and YFSETQ. The ends were cut back, 5 bases at V and 6 bases at J, with 14 bases in the middle. The CDR3 region has the DNA TGCGCCAGCAGAACGTTCCAGGGATCCGGGGAGCTGTTTTTT. It translates to CASRTFQGSGELFF.

This clonotype was recorded at least ten times. The gene calls are TRBV18 and TRBJ2-1, with unresolved D. V lost 5 bases and J lost 7, with 21 bases in between. The CDR3 loop spans 16 amino acids. Germline CDR1 reads KGHSH; CDR2 reads LQKENI. The CDR3 loop is CASSANRAPRSNEQFF. The CDR3, as DNA: TGTGCCAGCTCAGCCAACCGGGCCCCGAGAAGTAATGAGCAGTTCTTC.

The sample holds a few counts of this clonotype. This sequence joins TRBV7-8 and TRBJ2-3; 7 positions match TRBD2. This CDR3 spans 16 amino acids. V trimming: 2 bases; J trimming: 2 bases; junction bases outside the gene matches: 7. Germline assignment: CDR1 SGHVS and CDR2 FQNEAQ. In nucleotides, the CDR3 is TGTGCCAGCAGCTTATCGACGGGGGGATACACAGATACGCAGTATTTT. It yields the protein CASSLSTGGYTDTQYF. Using reference TRBV7-8 and TRBJ2-3 for the parts outside the CDR3, the full variable domain is GAGVSQSPRYKVAKRGQDVALRCDPISGHVSLFWYQQALGQGPEFLTYFQNEAQLDKSGLPSDRFFAERPEGSVSTLKIQRTQQEDSAVYLCASSLSTGGYTDTQYFGPGTRLTVL.

This clonotype was detected a few times. This chain uses TRBV20-1 with TRBJ2-7; TRBD1 is a possible D gene (6 bases). Germline values: CDR1 DFQATT, CDR2 SNEGSKA (reference sequence). The germline V and J ends were trimmed by 6 bases and 2 bases, with 26 bases remaining between them. This CDR3 comprises 17 residues. CDR3 in amino acids: CSAVTLTLGGKPYEQYF. CDR3 sequence (DNA): TGCAGTGCCGTAACCCTAACTCTTGGGGGCAAACCCTACGAGCAGTACTTC.

V and J are TRBV11-2 and TRBJ2-7, with D tentatively TRBD1 (5 bases). V lost 3 bases and J lost 0, with 9 bases in between. Germline V gene data show CDR1 as SGHAT and CDR2 as FQNNGV. There are 14 residues in the CDR3. The CDR3 spells CASSFNRLSYEQYF. The CDR3, as DNA: TGTGCCAGCAGCTTTAACAGGCTCTCCTACGAGCAGTACTTC.

The chain joins TRBV7-8 to TRBJ1-2; D unclear. Germline assignment: CDR1 SGHVS and CDR2 FQNEAQ. The CDR3 loop spans 12 amino acids. The V end lost 8 bases, the J end lost 6 bases, and 13 bases lay between the germline ends. The CDR3 region is CASVDNWDGYTF. The CDR3 bases are TGTGCCAGCGTCGACAACTGGGATGGCTACACCTTC.

The chain joins TRBV29-1 to TRBJ2-1, with TRBD2 identical over 11 bases. Germline values: CDR1 SQVTM, CDR2 ANQGSEA. This CDR3 comprises 14 residues. The trim removed 4 bases at V and 7 bases at J, leaving 6 bases unmatched. The CDR3, as DNA: TGCAGCGTTGGAGCACTAGCGGGAGAAAATGAGCAGTTCTTC. It yields the protein CSVGALAGENEQFF.

Comment on this clonotype: At one end the junction does not follow the germline gene, possibly because of a read error. The V and J genes are TRBV2 and TRBJ2-7; 9 bases are shared with TRBD2. The length of the CDR3 is 15 residues. CDR1 is SNHLY and CDR2 is FYNNEI in the germline V gene. CDR3 sequence reads: CASQRESSGIYEQYF. CDR3 DNA: TGCGCCAGCCAGAGGGAGTCTAGCGGGATCTACGAGCAGTACTTC.

The chain recombines TRBV11-2 with TRBJ2-1, with 8 bases aligning to TRBD2. With V trimmed by 5 bases and J by 3 bases, 6 bases remained unmatched. From germline, CDR1 is SGHAT and CDR2 FQNNGV. The CDR3 sequence is 15 residues long. The CDR3 reads CASSNDGGDYNEQFF. The CDR3 nucleotides read TGTGCCAGCAGCAATGACGGGGGGGACTACAATGAGCAGTTCTTC.

The CDR3 loop reads CASRSWVMMNTEAFF. CDR3 sequence (DNA): TGTGCCAGCAGGAGCTGGGTCATGATGAACACTGAAGCTTTCTTT. The rearrangement uses TRBV6-1 and TRBJ1-1; D gene unclear. V lost 6 bases and J 0 bases, leaving 14 bases between the germline ends. This CDR3 contains 15 residues. The V gene's germline CDR1 is MNHNS and CDR2 SASEGT.

Only a few counts were recorded for this clonotype. The chain recombines TRBV5-1 with TRBJ1-3; the D gene is possibly TRBD1 (6 bases). Germline CDR1 SGHRS, CDR2 YFSETQ. Trimming shortened V by 0 bases and J by 8 bases, and 15 bases separated the two germline ends. The CDR3 covers 15 residues. CDR3: CASSLVAGGEDTIYF. DNA of the CDR3: TGCGCCAGCAGCTTGGTAGCCGGGGGCGAGGACACCATATATTTT. The full variable domain, in which reference TRBV5-1 and TRBJ1-3 provide the parts outside the CDR3, is KAGVTQTPRYLIKTRGQQVTLSCSPISGHRSVSWYQQTPGQGLQFLFEYFSETQRNKGNFPGRFSGRQFSNSRSEMNVSTLELGDSALYLCASSLVAGGEDTIYFGEGSWLTVV.

The chain joins TRBV15 to TRBJ2-1; possible D gene TRBD2, 5 bases. Trimming took off 0 bases at V and 10 bases at J, with 13 bases between the two ends. Germline-derived CDR1 and CDR2 are LNHNV and YYDKDF (reference sequence). CDR3 length equals 14 residues. Here the CDR3 reads CATSRDRDAGEQFF. The CDR3 bases are TGTGCCACCAGCAGAGATCGTGATGCGGGCGAGCAGTTCTTC.

This clonotype was seen a few times. The rearrangement joins TRBV12-3 or TRBV12-4 to TRBJ1-6; D may be TRBD1 (5 bases). Trimming removed 3 bases at V and 10 bases at J, with 16 bases between. The CDR3 covers 15 residues. CDR3 protein: CASSLGGGVSSPLHF. CDR3 coding DNA: TGTGCCAGCAGTTTGGGAGGAGGGGTCAGCTCACCCCTCCACTTT.

This clonotype was counted many times. The rearrangement links TRBV27 to TRBJ2-3; TRBD2 matches at 11 bases. V lost 5 bases and J lost 2; bases outside the gene matches: 9. Looked up from germline, CDR1 is MNHEY and CDR2 is SMNVEV (reference sequence). There are 17 residues in the CDR3. The CDR3 DNA reads as TGTGCCAGCAGTAGACTAGCGGGGTCACCCCTCACAGATACGCAGTATTTT. Its translation: CASSRLAGSPLTDTQYF.

The table lists this clonotype with a count of one. This chain joins TRBV7-8 and TRBJ2-2, with TRBD1 identical over 9 bases. The length of the CDR3 is 15 residues. V shed 5 bases and J 2 bases; nucleotides not matched to a gene: 3. Germline V CDR1 and CDR2: SGHVS, FQNEAQ. The CDR3 DNA follows: TGTGCCAGCAGCAACACAGGGGGCAACACCGGGGAGCTGTTTTTT. Its translation: CASSNTGGNTGELFF.

This rearrangement joins TRBV20-1 to TRBJ2-5; 7 bases are shared with TRBD2. Germline lookup yields CDR1 DFQATT and CDR2 SNEGSKA (reference sequence). The ends lost 5 bases at V and 4 bases at J; junction bases unmatched: 4. This CDR3 has 12 amino acids. CDR3 nucleotides: TGCAGTGCTGGGTGGGGGGGAGAGACCCAGTACTTC. This translates into CSAGWGGETQYF.

This clonotype showed up just a few times. The gene calls are TRBV10-3 and TRBJ2-1; D might be TRBD2 (6 bases). V lost 4 bases and J lost 0, with 13 bases in between. Germline lookup yields CDR1 ENHRY and CDR2 SYGVKD. CDR3 size: 16 residues. The CDR3 reads CAISVLADSSYNEQFF. Written as DNA, the CDR3 is TGTGCCATCAGTGTCTTAGCGGATAGCTCCTACAATGAGCAGTTCTTC.

The table lists this clonotype with a few counts. This chain connects TRBV11-2 to TRBJ2-2; 9 bases match TRBD2. J lost 5 bases, V lost 5 bases, and 15 bases had no gene match. The length of the CDR3 is 18 residues. CDR1 SGHAT and CDR2 FQNNGV come from the germline V gene. CDR3 DNA sequence: TGTGCCAGCAGCCCCCGTTTTGTTGCGGGAGGGCCGACCGGGGAGCTGTTTTTT. This encodes CASSPRFVAGGPTGELFF.